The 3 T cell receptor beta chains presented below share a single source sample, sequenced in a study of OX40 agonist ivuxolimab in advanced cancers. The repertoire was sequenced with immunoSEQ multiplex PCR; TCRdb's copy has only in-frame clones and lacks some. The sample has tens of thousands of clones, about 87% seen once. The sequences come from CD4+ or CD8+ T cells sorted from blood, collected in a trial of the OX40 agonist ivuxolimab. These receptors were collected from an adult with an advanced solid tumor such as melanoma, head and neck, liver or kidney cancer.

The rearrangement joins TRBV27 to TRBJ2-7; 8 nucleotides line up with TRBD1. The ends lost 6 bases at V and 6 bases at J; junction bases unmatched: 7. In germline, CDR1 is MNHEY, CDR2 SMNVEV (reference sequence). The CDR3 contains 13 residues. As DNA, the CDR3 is TGTGCCAGCAGGGCAGGGGGCTACGCCGAGCAGTACTTC. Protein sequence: CASRAGGYAEQYF.

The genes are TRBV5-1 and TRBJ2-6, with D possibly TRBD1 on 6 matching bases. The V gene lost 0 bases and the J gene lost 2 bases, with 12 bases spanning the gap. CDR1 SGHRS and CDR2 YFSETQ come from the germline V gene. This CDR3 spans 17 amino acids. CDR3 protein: CASSLVIGGTGANVLTF. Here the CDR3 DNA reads TGCGCCAGCAGCTTGGTTATAGGGGGAACTGGGGCCAACGTCCTGACTTTC. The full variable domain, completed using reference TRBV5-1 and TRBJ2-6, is KAGVTQTPRYLIKTRGQQVTLSCSPISGHRSVSWYQQTPGQGLQFLFEYFSETQRNKGNFPGRFSGRQFSNSRSEMNVSTLELGDSALYLCASSLVIGGTGANVLTFGAGSRLTVL.

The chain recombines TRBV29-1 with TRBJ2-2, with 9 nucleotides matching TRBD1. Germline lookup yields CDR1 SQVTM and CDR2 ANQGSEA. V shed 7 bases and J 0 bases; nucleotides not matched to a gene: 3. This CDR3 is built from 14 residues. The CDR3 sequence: CSGGDRANTGELFF. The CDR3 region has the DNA TGCAGCGGCGGGGACAGGGCGAACACCGGGGAGCTGTTTTTT.